This T cell receptor beta chain came from a study of blood T cells in healthy people across ages. Findings and limits, study-wide: Any changes in expanded clonotypes were possibly confounded, as donor CMV status remained unknown.

Alongside a J-beta primer mix, a sample-barcoded 5' primer served in a second PCR lasting roughly 7 to 12 cycles. From the 5' RACE reads, TCRdb called clonotypes with MiXCR, one entry per CDR3 protein. Altogether 710,000 or so distinct CDR3 sequences are present, roughly 20% being singletons, with the ten largest covering under 25%. Trimming shortened V by 6 bases and J by 7 bases, and 19 bases separated the two germline ends. Per germline, CDR1 DFQATT and CDR2 SNEGSKA (reference sequence). This CDR3 has 14 residues. This clonotype was detected only a few times. No antigen is known for it. The sequence came from a man in his sixties or seventies in good health. The gene calls are TRBV20-1 and TRBJ2-1, with D tentatively TRBD2 (7 bases). The sample comprised blood. CDR3 amino acids: CSAKGGGLWNEQFF. The CDR3 DNA sequence: TGCAGTGCCAAGGGCGGGGGCCTGTGGAATGAGCAGTTCTTC.